The 17 T cell receptor beta chains reported below all come from one sample, sequenced in a study of T cells in Graves' hyperthyroidism and ophthalmopathy. There were TCR beta CDR3 regions amplified from RNA transcripts. When the TCR CDR3 underwent first-round RT-PCR, the HTBI primer set was used. TCRdb passed the multiplex PCR reads through MiXCR, listing each CDR3 protein once. This repertoire shows nearly 750,000 distinct CDR3 sequences, approximately 40% found once; its top ten account for roughly 30%. Sequencing input: blood. The receptors were sampled from a woman aged 35 to 49 with Graves' hyperthyroidism.

This clonotype has more than one count but fewer than ten. This CDR3 is CASSYPGPGQYF. DNA of the CDR3: TGTGCCAGCAGTTATCCGGGCCCCGGGCAGTACTTC. This sequence joins TRBV6-6 and TRBJ2-7; no clear D. V lost 3 bases and J 9 bases, leaving 12 bases between the germline ends. The CDR3 consists of 12 residues. Germline V gene lookup returns CDR1 MNHNY and CDR2 SVGAGI (reference sequence).

This clonotype was counted at least ten times. V usage is TRBV20-1 and J usage is TRBJ1-2; D is perhaps TRBD1 (5 bases). Trimming removed 8 bases from V and 8 bases from J, with 15 bases in between. CDR3 length equals 11 residues. CDR1 and CDR2 (germline): DFQATT, SNEGSKA (reference sequence). For the CDR3, the DNA is TGCAGTCCTCATTCAGGGATCGGCTACACCTTC. Protein product: CSPHSGIGYTF.

This clonotype was detected only a few times. This rearrangement joins TRBV7-2 to TRBJ2-7; 11 bases line up with TRBD1. The V segment lost 0 bases and the J segment 1 base; nucleotides outside the gene matches: 5. This CDR3 contains 17 residues. Germline values: CDR1 SGHTA, CDR2 FQGNSA. DNA for the CDR3: TGTGCCAGCAGCTTAGCGGGGGGGACAGGGGGATCCTACGAGCAGTACTTC. Translated, it gives CASSLAGGTGGSYEQYF.

The gene calls are TRBV2 and TRBJ2-5; 13 nucleotides align to TRBD2. Gene TRBJ2-1 matches the end of the DNA better, so the J call may be wrong. The CDR3 extends over 17 amino acids. Germline CDR1 SNHLY, CDR2 FYNNEI. CDR3 sequence: CASSARTSGSEGNEQFF. In nucleotides, the CDR3 is TGTGCCAGCAGTGCCAGGACTAGCGGGAGTGAGGGCAATGAGCAGTTCTTC.

This clonotype was seen repeatedly, ten times or more. This sequence joins TRBV10-3 and TRBJ1-1, with a possible D match to TRBD1 (6 bases). The CDR3 length is 13 residues. Germline CDR1 is ENHRY and CDR2 is SYGVKD. The V and J ends lost 6 bases and 1 base respectively, with 9 bases between them. In DNA, the CDR3 is TGTGCCATCAGCAGACAGGAGAACACTGAAGCTTTCTTT. Amino acids: CAISRQENTEAFF.

This clonotype was counted many times. The J gene is TRBJ2-7, the V gene TRBV7-2; D remains ambiguous. The CDR3 has 12 amino acids. Germline CDR1 is SGHTA and CDR2 is FQGNSA. Trimming left V 8 bases short and J 1 base short, with 9 bases between. The chain's CDR3 is CASGPFSYEQYF. The CDR3 DNA reads TGTGCCAGCGGGCCCTTTTCCTACGAGCAGTACTTC.

This clonotype was detected ten times or more. This chain links TRBV29-1 with TRBJ2-3; no reliable D call. V lost 5 bases and J 6 bases, leaving 9 bases between the germline ends. The germline gives CDR1 SQVTM, CDR2 ANQGSEA. The CDR3 loop spans 11 amino acids. The CDR3 nucleotides are TGCAGCGTTCCAAGGTCGGATACGCAGTATTTT. This codes for CSVPRSDTQYF.

DNA of the CDR3: TGTGCCAGCAGCGGATCACACAAGTCGAGGGGGGGGGAGCTGTTTTTT. It codes for CASSGSHKSRGGELFF. The rearrangement uses TRBV7-2 and TRBJ2-2; TRBD1 is a possible D gene (6 bases). Germline loops: CDR1 SGHTA, CDR2 FQGNSA. Trimming shortened V by 5 bases and J by 8 bases, and 21 bases separated the two germline ends. The CDR3 has 16 residues. Based on the CDR3 plus reference TRBV7-2 and TRBJ2-2, the full variable domain is GAGVSQSPSNKVTEKGKDVELRCDPISGHTALYWYRQSLGQGLEFLIYFQGNSAPDKSGLPSDRFSAERTGGSVSTLTIQRTQQEDSAVYLCASSGSHKSRGGELFFGEGSRLTVL.

This chain connects TRBV28 to TRBJ1-2; D is perhaps TRBD1 (5 bases). CDR1 is MDHEN and CDR2 is SYDVKM in the germline V gene. Trimming removed 6 bases from V and 6 bases from J, with 17 bases in between. The CDR3 length is 14 residues. The CDR3 DNA reads TGTGCCAGCAGCTTCCAGCGGGGGGGGAATGGCTACACCTTC. Its protein is CASSFQRGGNGYTF.

There are many counts of this clonotype. The chain has TRBV7-9 and TRBJ1-6, with D unresolved. Trimming pared 3 bases from V and 6 bases from J, leaving 9 bases between. The V gene's germline CDR1 is SEHNR and CDR2 FQNEAQ (reference sequence). CDR3 length equals 14 residues. Here the CDR3 DNA reads TGTGCCAGCAGCTTTGTTCGGGCTAATTCACCCCTCCACTTT. This gives the protein CASSFVRANSPLHF.

This clonotype was picked up a small number of times. CDR3 loop: CASSGGGQGLYEQYF. As DNA, the CDR3 is TGTGCCAGCAGCGGTGGGGGACAGGGGCTCTACGAGCAGTACTTC. The V call is TRBV9, the J call TRBJ2-7; 10 bases agree with TRBD1. Germline assignment: CDR1 SGDLS and CDR2 YYNGEE. The CDR3 covers 15 residues. The V gene end was trimmed by 3 bases and the J gene end by 3 bases; junction bases not matched to a gene: 6.

The V gene is TRBV7-9, the J gene TRBJ1-2; perhaps TRBD1 as D (5 bases). The CDR3 runs to 16 residues. V was clipped by 5 bases and J by 8 bases, with 24 bases between them. The V gene's germline CDR1 is SEHNR and CDR2 FQNEAQ (reference sequence). The CDR3 loop reads CASSPIPGRIRWGYTF. The CDR3 nucleotides are TGTGCCAGCAGCCCCATCCCGGGACGAATAAGGTGGGGCTACACCTTC.

This clonotype has only a few counts. As DNA, the CDR3 is TGTGCCAGCAGCTCCCCAGTGGGTCGAAGGGGGGGCTACGAGCAGTACTTC. Translation: CASSSPVGRRGGYEQYF. V is TRBV7-9 and J is TRBJ2-7; a weak D match, TRBD2 (7 bases). The germline V and J ends were trimmed by 4 bases and 3 bases, with 22 bases remaining between them. Germline-derived CDR1 and CDR2 are SEHNR and FQNEAQ (reference sequence). The CDR3 sequence is 17 residues long. Full variable domain (outside the CDR3, taken from reference TRBV7-9 and TRBJ2-7): DTGVSQNPRHKITKRGQNVTFRCDPISEHNRLYWYRQTLGQGPEFLTYFQNEAQLEKSRLLSDRFSAERPKGSFSTLEIQRTEQGDSAMYLCASSSPVGRRGGYEQYFGPGTRLTVT.

This clonotype was seen many times. The chain employs TRBV19 and TRBJ2-7; 8 bases are a match to TRBD2. The V gene end was trimmed by 6 bases and the J gene end by 6 bases; junction bases not matched to a gene: 13. Germline CDR1 and CDR2: LNHDA and SQIVND (reference sequence). The CDR3 runs 15 residues. The CDR3 sequence is CASSMSGAGGLEQYF. CDR3 coding DNA: TGTGCCAGTAGCATGAGCGGGGCGGGGGGCCTCGAGCAGTACTTC.

A remark on this clonotype: This could be a read error, since a much larger clone is one nucleotide away. The V and J genes are TRBV7-9 and TRBJ1-4; D is unresolved. From germline, CDR1 is SEHNR and CDR2 FQNEAQ (reference sequence). The V end was cut by 4 bases, the J end by 8 bases, with 11 bases between. The CDR3 is made up of 13 amino acids. This CDR3 is CASSSMSGEKLFF. The CDR3 DNA follows: TGTGCCAGCAGCTCAATGTCTGGAGAAAAACTGTTTTTT.

This clonotype was seen many times. The chain uses TRBV2 and TRBJ2-7, with D uncertain. V dropped 4 bases and J dropped 5 bases, with 12 bases sitting between them. Per germline, CDR1 SNHLY and CDR2 FYNNEI. This CDR3 region has 13 residues. The CDR3 reads CASSVGGYDEQYF. CDR3 nucleotides: TGTGCCAGCAGTGTGGGTGGCTACGACGAGCAGTACTTC.

This clonotype was detected only a few times. The V call is TRBV12-3 or TRBV12-4, the J call TRBJ1-2; 9 nucleotides match TRBD1. The CDR3 extends over 13 amino acids. J gave up 6 bases and V 6 bases, and 5 bases lay outside the gene matches. CDR3 bases: TGTGCCAGCAGCCCAGGGACAGGGAATGGCTACACCTTC. Translation gives CASSPGTGNGYTF.